One sample yielded the 18 T cell receptor beta chains listed below, sequenced in a study of cytomegalovirus exposure and HLA in healthy donors. Method: immunoSEQ multiplex PCR; TCRdb's copy keeps in-frame clones and lacks some. This repertoire shows 150,000 to 200,000 clones, approximately 86% found once; its top ten account for roughly 3%. The sequenced sample was PBMCs. These receptors all stem from a man in his late teens or twenties in good health and CMV-seropositive.

V usage is TRBV29-1 and J usage is TRBJ1-1; possibly TRBD1 for D (5 bases). Looked up from germline, CDR1 is SQVTM and CDR2 is ANQGSEA. Trimming shortened V by 7 bases and J by 0 bases, and 15 bases separated the two germline ends. The CDR3 contains 14 residues. CDR3 amino acids: CSARGVELNTEAFF. CDR3 DNA: TGCAGCGCTCGGGGGGTGGAGTTGAACACTGAAGCTTTCTTT.

This rearrangement joins TRBV10-3 to TRBJ1-2; the D gene is possibly TRBD1 (5 bases). Germline lookup yields CDR1 ENHRY and CDR2 SYGVKD. V was shortened by 3 bases and J by 8 bases, with 10 bases between the two germline ends. CDR3 length: 12 residues. CDR3 DNA sequence: TGTGCCATCAGTGAAATGGGGCGCGGCTACACCTTC. It is translated as CAISEMGRGYTF.

The rearrangement uses TRBV11-2 and TRBJ2-3; a possible D gene is TRBD1 (6 bases). V was trimmed by 5 bases and J by 7 bases, leaving 16 bases between them. This CDR3 comprises 14 residues. CDR1 SGHAT and CDR2 FQNNGV come from the germline V gene. The CDR3 DNA follows: TGTGCCAGCAGCGACCTTACAGGGATGAATACGCAGTATTTT. As protein: CASSDLTGMNTQYF.

The chain combines TRBV15 with TRBJ2-2, with TRBD2 as a possible D gene (6 bases). V was trimmed by 5 bases and J by 1 base, leaving 14 bases between them. CDR1 and CDR2 (germline): LNHNV, YYDKDF (reference sequence). The CDR3 totals 16 residues. This CDR3 reads CATSGWRGENTGELFF. The CDR3 DNA is TGTGCCACCAGCGGTTGGAGGGGCGAGAACACCGGGGAGCTGTTTTTT.

The V call is TRBV9, the J call TRBJ1-4, with D possibly being TRBD1 (5 bases). The V end was cut by 0 bases, the J end by 12 bases, with 18 bases between. Germline V gene lookup returns CDR1 SGDLS and CDR2 YYNGEE. The CDR3 is made up of 15 amino acids. CDR3 amino acids: CASSVDGGAGRELFF. The CDR3 DNA reads TGTGCCAGCAGCGTAGACGGGGGAGCCGGGCGGGAACTGTTTTTT.

The chain has TRBV7-8 and TRBJ1-4, with D possibly TRBD1 on 6 matching bases. The CDR3 has 16 amino acids. V gave up 5 bases and J gave up 8 bases, with 21 bases separating them. Germline V CDR1 and CDR2: SGHVS, FQNEAQ. CDR3 sequence (DNA): TGTGCCAGCAGCCTAGGAGGGACGGTTGGGGGCGAAAAACTGTTTTTT. It specifies CASSLGGTVGGEKLFF.

The chain joins TRBV5-6 to TRBJ1-1, with D possibly being TRBD1 (5 bases). Germline V gene sequence: CDR1 SGHDT, CDR2 YYEEEE. Trimming pared 0 bases from V and 7 bases from J, leaving 10 bases between. The CDR3 extends over 13 amino acids. As DNA, the CDR3 is TGTGCCAGCAGCTTGGAAGGGGCCAATGAAGCTTTCTTT. Its protein product is CASSLEGANEAFF.

V and J are TRBV18 and TRBJ2-3; D is unresolved. The CDR3 sequence is 14 residues long. Trimming shortened V by 0 bases and J by 7 bases, and 11 bases separated the two germline ends. CDR1 is KGHSH, CDR2 LQKENI, per germline. DNA of the CDR3: TGTGCCAGCTCACCACCGGCCAGAACAAATACGCAGTATTTT. Its translation: CASSPPARTNTQYF.

This chain links TRBV6-6 with TRBJ1-5; a weak D match, TRBD1 (6 bases). V dropped 2 bases and J dropped 6 bases, with 14 bases sitting between them. The germline CDR1 and CDR2 sequences are MNHNY and SVGAGI (reference sequence). The CDR3 loop spans 15 amino acids. This CDR3 reads CASSYPPGVGQPQHF. The CDR3 nucleotides are TGTGCCAGCAGTTACCCGCCAGGGGTTGGTCAGCCCCAGCATTTT.

The chain uses TRBV11-3 and TRBJ1-6; no reliable D call. Germline CDR1 SGHNT, CDR2 YENEEA. The V gene lost 7 bases and the J gene lost 10 bases, with 26 bases spanning the gap. The CDR3 is made up of 17 amino acids. The CDR3: CASTPVFNGESRSPLHF. DNA of the CDR3: TGTGCCAGCACCCCGGTCTTTAATGGGGAGTCGAGGTCACCCCTCCACTTT.

The DNA for the CDR3 is TGTGCCAGCAGCTACGACAGGGGGCGAGAAGCTTTCTTT. Translated: CASSYDRGREAFF. V gene TRBV5-4 combines with J gene TRBJ1-1; 10 bases fit TRBD1. J was trimmed by 8 bases and V by 3 bases; bases with no gene match: 4. CDR1 is SGHNT and CDR2 is YYREEE in the germline V gene (reference sequence). This CDR3 region has 13 residues.

The chain combines TRBV7-9 with TRBJ2-5; 11 bases fit TRBD2. The CDR3 totals 15 residues. CDR1 and CDR2 from the germline V gene are SEHNR and FQNEAQ (reference sequence). The V segment lost 3 bases and the J segment 5 bases; nucleotides outside the gene matches: 5. The CDR3 sequence is CASSFYSGGDETQYF. The CDR3 region has the DNA TGTGCCAGCAGCTTTTATAGCGGGGGGGATGAGACCCAGTACTTC. Supplemented by reference TRBV7-9 and TRBJ2-5, the full variable domain reads DTGVSQNPRHKITKRGQNVTFRCDPISEHNRLYWYRQTLGQGPEFLTYFQNEAQLEKSRLLSDRFSAERPKGSFSTLEIQRTEQGDSAMYLCASSFYSGGDETQYFGPGTRLLVL.

The chain uses TRBV5-1 and TRBJ2-4, with TRBD1 matching 7 bases. CDR1 and CDR2 (germline): SGHRS, YFSETQ. There are 17 residues in the CDR3. The V and J ends lost 3 bases and 3 bases, in that order; junction bases with no gene match: 12. CDR3 sequence reads: CASSSYPTGLGKNIQYF. As DNA, the CDR3 is TGCGCCAGCAGCTCCTACCCGACAGGGTTAGGCAAAAACATTCAGTACTTC.

V usage is TRBV5-6 and J usage is TRBJ2-7, with D uncertain. The CDR3 loop spans 13 amino acids. Germline CDR1 and CDR2: SGHDT and YYEEEE. Trimming left V 0 bases short and J 0 bases short, with 4 bases between. CDR3 loop: CASSLGSSYEQYF. As DNA, the CDR3 is TGTGCCAGCAGCTTGGGCAGCTCCTACGAGCAGTACTTC.

V and J are TRBV4-1 and TRBJ2-3, with 10 bases fitting TRBD2. The CDR3 extends over 16 amino acids. The germline V gene encodes CDR1 MGHRA and CDR2 YSYEKL. J lost 0 bases, V lost 4 bases, and 4 bases had no gene match. The CDR3 loop is CASSPRTSGSTDTQYF. DNA of the CDR3: TGCGCCAGCAGCCCGAGGACTAGCGGTAGCACAGATACGCAGTATTTT.

J is TRBJ1-1 and V is TRBV4-3; weak D call: TRBD1 (5 bases). The CDR3 sequence is 15 residues long. V was pared by 3 bases and J by 1 base, with 12 bases between. The germline V gene encodes CDR1 LGHNA and CDR2 YSLEER. The CDR3 DNA reads as TGCGCCAGCAGCCAGTATCGGGACTCGAACACTGAAGCTTTCTTT. Residues: CASSQYRDSNTEAFF.

This clone was seen once. This chain links TRBV7-9 with TRBJ2-1, with 10 bases that match TRBD2. The CDR3 covers 16 residues. The J segment lost 4 bases and the V segment lost 2 bases, leaving 5 bases of the junction unmatched. In germline, CDR1 is SEHNR, CDR2 FQNEAQ (reference sequence). The DNA for the CDR3 is TGTGCCAGCAGCTTACTACTAGCGGGACGATACAATGAGCAGTTCTTC. Residues: CASSLLLAGRYNEQFF.

The gene calls are TRBV7-8 and TRBJ1-5, with 9 positions matching TRBD1. The CDR3 consists of 15 residues. Germline V CDR1 and CDR2: SGHVS, FQNEAQ. The V and J ends lost 5 bases and 2 bases, in that order; junction bases with no gene match: 4. The CDR3 protein is CASSNRGPGNQPQHF. CDR3 DNA: TGTGCCAGCAGCAACAGGGGGCCAGGCAATCAGCCCCAGCATTTT. The whole variable domain, remainder taken from reference TRBV7-8 and TRBJ1-5, is GAGVSQSPRYKVAKRGQDVALRCDPISGHVSLFWYQQALGQGPEFLTYFQNEAQLDKSGLPSDRFFAERPEGSVSTLKIQRTQQEDSAVYLCASSNRGPGNQPQHFGDGTRLSIL.